This TCR beta chain comes out of a study of blood T cell repertoires in COVID-19. Study in general: Material from acute and convalescent COVID-19 was sourced from the United States, Italy and Spain. PBMCs, B-cell-depleted T cells, or T cells provided the cDNA or gDNA that made up the material.

In the authors' workflow: By means of reference gene primer amplification, nucleated cell counts were estimated. The assay was immunoSEQ multiplex PCR, and TCRdb's table has in-frame clones only and misses some. V and J calls and clone size are given by that table; D and trimming were obtained from the DNA. The sample consists of about 150,000 clones, around four fifths of them appearing once. Material: peripheral blood. This receptor was identified in a woman aged 60 to 75 with acute or convalescent COVID-19.

CDR3 DNA: TGTGCCAGCAGCTTGGGACGGGGGGCCGCAGGGCAGTACTTC. Amino acid sequence: CASSLGRGAAGQYF. The genes are TRBV5-6 and TRBJ2-7, with a tentative D call TRBD2 (7 bases). The CDR3 has 14 amino acids. In germline, CDR1 is SGHDT, CDR2 YYEEEE. The V end was cut by 0 bases, the J end by 9 bases, with 16 bases between.